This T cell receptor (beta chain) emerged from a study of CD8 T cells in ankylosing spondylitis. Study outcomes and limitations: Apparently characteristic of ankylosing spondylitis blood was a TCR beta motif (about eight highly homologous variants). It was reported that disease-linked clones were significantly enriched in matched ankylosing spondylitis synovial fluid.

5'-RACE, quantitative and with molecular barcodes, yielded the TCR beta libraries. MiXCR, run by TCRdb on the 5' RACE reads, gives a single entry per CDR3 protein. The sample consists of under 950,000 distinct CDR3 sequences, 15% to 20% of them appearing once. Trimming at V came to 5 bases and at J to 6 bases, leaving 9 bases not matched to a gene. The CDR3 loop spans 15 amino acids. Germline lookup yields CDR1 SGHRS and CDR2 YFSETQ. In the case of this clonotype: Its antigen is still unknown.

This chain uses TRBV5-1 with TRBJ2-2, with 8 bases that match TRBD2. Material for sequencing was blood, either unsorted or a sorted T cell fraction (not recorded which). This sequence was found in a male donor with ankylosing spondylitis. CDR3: CASSLLAGLAGELFF. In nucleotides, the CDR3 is TGCGCCAGCAGTCTATTAGCGGGGCTCGCCGGGGAGCTGTTTTTT.